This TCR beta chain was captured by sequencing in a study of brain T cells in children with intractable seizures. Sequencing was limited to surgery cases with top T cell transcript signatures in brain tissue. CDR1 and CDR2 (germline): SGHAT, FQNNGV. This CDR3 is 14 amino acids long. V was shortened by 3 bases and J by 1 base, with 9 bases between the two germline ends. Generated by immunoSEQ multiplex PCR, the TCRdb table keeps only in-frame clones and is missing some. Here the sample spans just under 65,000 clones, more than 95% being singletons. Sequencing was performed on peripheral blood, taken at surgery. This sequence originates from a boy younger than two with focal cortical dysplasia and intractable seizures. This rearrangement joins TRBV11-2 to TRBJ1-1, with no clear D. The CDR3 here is CASSLFARNTEAFF. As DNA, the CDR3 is TGTGCCAGCAGCTTGTTTGCTAGGAACACTGAAGCTTTCTTT.